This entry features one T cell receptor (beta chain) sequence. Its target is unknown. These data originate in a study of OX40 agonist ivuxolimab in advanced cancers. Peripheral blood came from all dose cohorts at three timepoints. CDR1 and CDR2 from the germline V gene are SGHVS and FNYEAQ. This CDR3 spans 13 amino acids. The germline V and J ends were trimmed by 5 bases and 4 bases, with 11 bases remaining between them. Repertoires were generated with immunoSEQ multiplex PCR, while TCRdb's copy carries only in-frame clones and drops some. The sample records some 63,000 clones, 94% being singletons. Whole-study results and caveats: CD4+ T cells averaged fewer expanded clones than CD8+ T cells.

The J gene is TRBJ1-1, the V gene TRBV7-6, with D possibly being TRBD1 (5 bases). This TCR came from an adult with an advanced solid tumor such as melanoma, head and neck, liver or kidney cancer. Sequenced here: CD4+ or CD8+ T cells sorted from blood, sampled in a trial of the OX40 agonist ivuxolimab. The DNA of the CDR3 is TGTGCCAGCAGCCCCCGGGGCGGCACTGAAGCTTTCTTT. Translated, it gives CASSPRGGTEAFF.